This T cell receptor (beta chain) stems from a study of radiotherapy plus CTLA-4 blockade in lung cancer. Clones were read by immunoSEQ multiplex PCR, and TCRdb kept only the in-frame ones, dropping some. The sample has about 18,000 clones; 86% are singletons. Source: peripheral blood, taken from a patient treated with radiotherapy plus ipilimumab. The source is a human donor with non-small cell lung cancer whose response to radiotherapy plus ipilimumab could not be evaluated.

CDR3 DNA: TGTGCCAGCAGCCAATCTACAGGGGGCGGGGCAGGAGGCTACACCTTC. As protein: CASSQSTGGGAGGYTF. The V gene is TRBV4-2, the J gene TRBJ1-2; TRBD1 aligns across 9 bases. CDR3 size: 16 residues. CDR1 and CDR2 from the germline V gene are LGHNA and YNFKEQ. The V and J ends lost 2 bases and 8 bases, in that order; junction bases with no gene match: 12.